These 23 T cell receptor beta chains share one sample of origin, sequenced in a study of blood T cell repertoires in COVID-19. Only in-frame clones appear in the TCRdb table, and some are missing; sequencing was by immunoSEQ multiplex PCR. Altogether around 180,000 clones are present, under 85% being singletons, with the ten largest covering 9.8%. The sequencing sample was made of peripheral blood. Every receptor here comes from a woman of 80 years or more with acute or convalescent COVID-19.

The CDR3 DNA is TGTGCCAGCAGCTGGGGACAGACTAGCACAGATACGCAGTATTTT. Protein: CASSWGQTSTDTQYF. The chain has TRBV7-3 and TRBJ2-3; TRBD1 matches 7 bases. The junction had 4 bases not matched to a gene; V was cut back by 4 bases and J by 0 bases. Germline V gene sequence: CDR1 SGHTA, CDR2 FQGTGA. The CDR3 contains 15 residues.

V and J are TRBV4-3 and TRBJ2-7, with D possibly being TRBD2 (6 bases). The CDR3 spans 13 residues. V dropped 0 bases and J dropped 3 bases, with 6 bases sitting between them. Per the germline V gene, CDR1 is LGHNA and CDR2 is YSLEER. CDR3 nucleotides: TGCGCCAGCAGCCAAGACGGGGGCTACGAGCAGTACTTC. It translates to CASSQDGGYEQYF.

The chain recombines TRBV6-4 with TRBJ2-1; D is uncertain. Germline V CDR1 and CDR2: MRHNA, SNTAGT. With 4 bases removed from V and 5 bases from J, the gap between germline ends came to 9 bases. The CDR3 runs to 13 residues. CDR3 loop: CASSVVLNNEQFF. The DNA of the CDR3 is TGTGCCAGCAGTGTCGTTCTAAACAATGAGCAGTTCTTC.

The chain has TRBV7-2 and TRBJ2-3; 10 bases are shared with TRBD2. CDR3 length equals 16 residues. CDR1 SGHTA and CDR2 FQGNSA come from the germline V gene. J gave up 4 bases and V 4 bases, and 8 bases lay outside the gene matches. CDR3 protein: CASSYQPAGGADTQYF. CDR3 nucleotide sequence: TGTGCCAGCAGCTACCAGCCAGCGGGAGGGGCAGATACGCAGTATTTT.

This chain connects TRBV19 to TRBJ1-2, with D possibly matching TRBD1 (6 bases). The CDR3 extends over 15 amino acids. Looked up from germline, CDR1 is LNHDA and CDR2 is SQIVND (reference sequence). The V end was cut by 3 bases, the J end by 3 bases, with 14 bases between. The chain's CDR3 is CASSILGGLDYGYTF. The CDR3 DNA is TGTGCCAGTAGTATCCTTGGGGGCCTCGACTATGGCTACACCTTC.

The V and J genes are TRBV24-1 and TRBJ1-1; the D is unclear. The V gene lost 7 bases and the J gene lost 1 base, with 9 bases spanning the gap. CDR3 length equals 13 residues. The germline gives CDR1 KGHDR, CDR2 SFDVKD. CDR3 DNA: TGTGCCACCAGGAACGGAGCGAACACTGAAGCTTTCTTT. It translates to CATRNGANTEAFF.

This chain connects TRBV30 to TRBJ2-1; the match to TRBD2 covers 13 bases. The CDR3 runs to 16 residues. CDR1 is GTSNPN, CDR2 SVGIG, per germline (reference sequence). The V segment lost 3 bases and the J segment 5 bases; nucleotides outside the gene matches: 7. CDR3 coding DNA: TGTGCCTGGAGGCTTAAAGGACTAGCGGGAGACAATGAGCAGTTCTTC. It yields the protein CAWRLKGLAGDNEQFF.

The V call is TRBV10-1, the J call TRBJ1-5, with a possible D match to TRBD1 (5 bases). The CDR3 loop spans 17 amino acids. Germline V gene data show CDR1 as WNHNN and CDR2 as SYGVQD (reference sequence). V was trimmed by 2 bases and J by 0 bases, leaving 14 bases between them. This CDR3 reads CASSERGRGCSNQPQHF. Here the CDR3 DNA reads TGCGCCAGCAGTGAGCGAGGAAGGGGTTGTAGCAATCAGCCCCAGCATTTT.

A single count supports this clone. This rearrangement joins TRBV3-1 (or the pseudogene TRBV3-2) to TRBJ1-2; D is uncertain. Deletions cut 2 bases from V and 4 bases from J, with 8 bases between. Germline V CDR1 and CDR2: LGHDT, YNNKEL (reference sequence). This CDR3 region has 13 residues. In nucleotides, the CDR3 is TGTGCCAGCAGCCAATTGGGCAGCTATGGCTACACCTTC. It yields the protein CASSQLGSYGYTF.

This clone showed up just once. The CDR3 coding sequence is TGCGCCAGCAGCCATGGGACAGGGTATGAAAAACTGTTTTTT. It codes for CASSHGTGYEKLFF. The chain has TRBV4-1 and TRBJ1-4; 9 bases are a match to TRBD1. The germline V gene encodes CDR1 MGHRA and CDR2 YSYEKL. The V segment lost 3 bases and the J segment 6 bases; nucleotides outside the gene matches: 2. The CDR3 runs to 14 residues.

This clone came up a few times. This chain uses TRBV5-1 with TRBJ1-6; D call uncertain. The CDR3 is made up of 14 amino acids. Germline values: CDR1 SGHRS, CDR2 YFSETQ. V lost 1 base, J lost 10 bases, and 12 bases lay in between. CDR3 sequence: CASSLTLEGSPLHF. CDR3 coding DNA: TGCGCCAGCAGCTTGACATTGGAGGGATCACCCCTCCACTTT.

The V gene is TRBV11-3, the J gene TRBJ2-5; TRBD2 matches 7 bases. This CDR3 contains 17 residues. J was trimmed by 6 bases and V by 4 bases; bases with no gene match: 17. Germline V gene sequence: CDR1 SGHNT, CDR2 YENEEA. CDR3 amino acids: CASSSTTLLTGGQTQYF. The CDR3 region has the DNA TGTGCCAGCAGCTCCACGACTCTTTTGACGGGGGGACAGACCCAGTACTTC.

V and J are TRBV15 and TRBJ2-7; 10 nucleotides agree with TRBD2. From germline, CDR1 is LNHNV and CDR2 YYDKDF (reference sequence). The CDR3 is made up of 18 amino acids. Germline trimming cut 3 bases from V and 2 bases from J; bases unmatched to any gene: 13. DNA of the CDR3: TGTGCCACCAGCAGGGGCTCGCTCAGCGGGAGGGCCCCCTACGAGCAGTACTTC. Encoded protein: CATSRGSLSGRAPYEQYF.

This clone was found a few times. This chain links TRBV24-1 with TRBJ2-1; D might be TRBD1 (6 bases). CDR1 and CDR2 (germline): KGHDR, SFDVKD. V lost 7 bases and J 7 bases, leaving 16 bases between the germline ends. The CDR3 totals 14 residues. The CDR3: CATSQTGRLNEQFF. CDR3 nucleotides: TGTGCCACCAGCCAAACAGGGCGTCTGAATGAGCAGTTCTTC.

About this clone itself: The junction does not match germline at one end; this may be a read error. V usage is TRBV6-5 and J usage is TRBJ2-5; TRBD2 might be the D (5 bases). The germline gives CDR1 MNHEY, CDR2 SVGAGI. The CDR3 loop spans 11 amino acids. The CDR3 DNA reads TGTGCAACCTCAGTCAGCGGCCCCCAATACTTC. It yields the protein CATSVSGPQYF.

This clone appeared a few times. This rearrangement joins TRBV6-5 to TRBJ1-2, with D possibly matching TRBD1 (5 bases). Germline V gives CDR1 MNHEY, CDR2 SVGAGI. Trimming shortened V by 2 bases and J by 8 bases, and 12 bases separated the two germline ends. The CDR3 consists of 13 residues. The CDR3 reads CASSYGTGGGYTF. CDR3 in DNA: TGTGCCAGCAGTTACGGTACAGGCGGAGGCTACACCTTC.

The gene calls are TRBV21-1 and TRBJ1-2; the table gives TRBD1 as D, unverified against the DNA. TRBV21-1 is deemed a pseudogene. The CDR3 length is 17 residues. For the CDR3, the DNA is TGTGCCAGCAGCATCCTGGCCCTGTCAAATTTAAACTATGGCTACACCTTC. Protein sequence: CASSILALSNLNYGYTF.

This chain uses TRBV19 with TRBJ2-3, with 10 bases aligning to TRBD1. V trimming: 4 bases; J trimming: 3 bases; junction bases outside the gene matches: 7. The CDR3 extends over 16 amino acids. Germline CDR1 reads LNHDA; CDR2 reads SQIVND (reference sequence). The chain's CDR3 is CASSRGQGLSTDTQYF. Written as DNA, the CDR3 is TGTGCCAGTAGTAGGGGACAGGGGCTCTCGACAGATACGCAGTATTTT.

The DNA for the CDR3 is TGTGCCAGTAGTATAAATCCGGGTTCTTCACCCCTCCACTTT. Translated, it gives CASSINPGSSPLHF. J is TRBJ1-6 and V is TRBV19; D is unresolved. This CDR3 region has 14 residues. Trimming removed 2 bases at V and 9 bases at J, with 11 bases between. CDR1 is LNHDA and CDR2 is SQIVND in the germline V gene (reference sequence). Looking up the rest from reference TRBV19 and TRBJ1-6 gives the full variable domain: DGGITQSPKYLFRKEGQNVTLSCEQNLNHDAMYWYRQDPGQGLRLIYYSQIVNDFQKGDIAEGYSVSREKKESFPLTVTSAQKNPTAFYLCASSINPGSSPLHFGNGTRLTVT.

This chain uses TRBV5-1 with TRBJ2-1; possible D gene TRBD1, 5 bases. CDR1 SGHRS and CDR2 YFSETQ come from the germline V gene. The length of the CDR3 is 13 residues. V was pared by 0 bases and J by 6 bases, with 7 bases between. In DNA, the CDR3 is TGCGCCAGCAGCTTGGTGACAGTCAATGAGCAGTTCTTC. It translates to CASSLVTVNEQFF.

The J gene is TRBJ2-2, the V gene TRBV6-4; TRBD1 might be the D (5 bases). Germline V lookup: CDR1 MRHNA, CDR2 SNTAGT. Between the trimmed V and J ends, which lost 4 bases and 4 bases, there was a span of 10 bases. The CDR3 runs 14 residues. The CDR3 region has the DNA TGTGCCAGCAGTGCCCTGCAGGGCACCGGGGAGCTGTTTTTT. It encodes CASSALQGTGELFF.

The chain links TRBV18 to TRBJ2-7; 10 nucleotides line up with TRBD1. CDR1 and CDR2 (germline): KGHSH, LQKENI. The J segment lost 0 bases and the V segment lost 4 bases, leaving 3 bases of the junction unmatched. CDR3 length equals 15 residues. CDR3 loop: CASSQRTGGSYEQYF. In DNA form, the CDR3 reads TGTGCCAGCTCACAACGGACAGGGGGCTCCTACGAGCAGTACTTC.

V gene TRBV28 combines with J gene TRBJ1-1; possible D gene TRBD1, 5 bases. The V end lost 3 bases, the J end lost 1 base, and 9 bases lay between the germline ends. From germline, CDR1 is MDHEN and CDR2 SYDVKM. The CDR3 is made up of 14 amino acids. In nucleotides, the CDR3 is TGTGCCAGCAGTTTGCGGGGGGGGAACACTGAAGCTTTCTTT. It yields the protein CASSLRGGNTEAFF.